This T cell receptor beta chain was obtained from a study of tumor-infiltrating lymphocytes in primary liver carcinoma. Study as a whole: The study obtained roughly 3.65 to 7.13 million productive TCRbeta reads per sample, similar across tissue types. Study-level results: Compared with blood, tumor repertoires held significantly more in their top 250 clones. The overlap of tumor-adjacent and tumor-blood pairs was smaller than that of tumor region pairs.

The CDR3 consists of 13 residues. CDR1 is SQVTM and CDR2 is ANQGSEA in the germline V gene. In the case of this clonotype: Its cognate antigen is unknown. This CDR3 is missing its conserved last phenylalanine or tryptophan, likely due to a read error.

DNA and RNA were both co-extracted from approximately 22-30 mg of bulk tissue that had not been sorted. From 450 to 600 ng total RNA, TCR beta cDNA was generated with a primer in the constant region. Slightly modified ARM-PCR served as the procedure for the TCR beta libraries. These libraries came from three rounds of nested multiplex PCR. Forward primers for TRBV1-TRBV30 and a C-beta reverse primer served the first two PCR rounds, at roughly 10 cycles each. TCRdb itself ran the multiplex PCR reads through MiXCR, one entry per CDR3 protein. The sample lists about 120,000 distinct CDR3 sequences, 55% to 70% occurring once.

The TCR comes from a woman aged 55-70 years with primary liver carcinoma and hepatitis B virus infection. Sequenced input: tumor-adjacent normal liver tissue. The J gene is TRBJ2-7, the V gene TRBV29-1; a possible D gene is TRBD2 (5 bases). The CDR3 sequence: CSVRKSEAYEQYL. CDR3 nucleotides: TGTAGCGTCAGGAAAAGCGAGGCCTACGAGCAGTACCTC.